A single sample is the source of the 23 T cell receptor beta chains below, sequenced in a study of OX40 agonist ivuxolimab in advanced cancers. This table comes from immunoSEQ multiplex PCR, and its TCRdb copy is limited to in-frame clones, with some not included. The sample comprises about 50,000 clones, about 88% of which are singletons, and more than 10% rests with the top ten. Here the sequenced sample was CD4+ or CD8+ T cells sorted from blood, taken in a trial of the OX40 agonist ivuxolimab. The origin of the receptors is an adult with an advanced solid tumor such as melanoma, head and neck, liver or kidney cancer.

The chain links TRBV5-1 to TRBJ1-2, with a weak D call TRBD1 (5 bases). The germline V gene encodes CDR1 SGHRS and CDR2 YFSETQ. The CDR3 has 15 residues. Trimming removed 0 bases from V and 0 bases from J, with 9 bases in between. In DNA form, the CDR3 reads TGCGCCAGCAGCTTGGGGGGCGGAACTAACTATGGCTACACCTTC. It codes for CASSLGGGTNYGYTF.

This clone was picked up a small number of times. The chain recombines TRBV4-2 with TRBJ1-1; tentatively, D is TRBD1 (5 bases). This CDR3 comprises 14 residues. V lost 0 bases and J lost 11, with 16 bases in between. The germline V gene has CDR1 LGHNA and CDR2 YNFKEQ. The CDR3 spells CASSQDWGVGVAFF. The CDR3 bases are TGTGCCAGCAGCCAAGATTGGGGGGTTGGGGTGGCTTTCTTT.

The V and J genes are TRBV6-1 and TRBJ2-7; no firm D call. The germline V gene has CDR1 MNHNS and CDR2 SASEGT. The V gene lost 5 bases and the J gene lost 3 bases, with 8 bases spanning the gap. The CDR3 has 12 amino acids. As DNA, the CDR3 is TGTGCCAGCAGTTCCCCAGGCTACGAGCAGTACTTC. Amino acids: CASSSPGYEQYF.

The chain joins TRBV10-3 to TRBJ1-1; tentatively, D is TRBD1 (6 bases). V was shortened by 4 bases and J by 2 bases, with 8 bases between the two germline ends. This CDR3 region has 13 residues. In germline, CDR1 is ENHRY, CDR2 SYGVKD. CDR3 sequence reads: CAISVRGNTEAFF. CDR3 DNA sequence: TGTGCCATCAGTGTCAGGGGAAACACTGAAGCTTTCTTT.

This clone was detected a few times. This chain connects TRBV18 to TRBJ1-1, with D tentatively TRBD1 (5 bases). Trimming left V 5 bases short and J 7 bases short, with 11 bases between. CDR3 length: 12 residues. Germline loops: CDR1 KGHSH, CDR2 LQKENI. The CDR3 loop is CASSTGQGEAFF. As DNA, the CDR3 is TGTGCCAGCTCAACGGGTCAGGGTGAAGCTTTCTTT.

Concerning this clone: Other nucleotide sequences from this sample produce the same CDR3. The genes are TRBV15 and TRBJ2-1; D not certain. Germline V gene sequence: CDR1 LNHNV, CDR2 YYDKDF (reference sequence). V was shortened by 0 bases and J by 6 bases, with 6 bases between the two germline ends. The CDR3 length is 13 residues. The CDR3 DNA follows: TGTGCCACCAGCAGAGATTACACCAATGAGCAGTTCTTC. It translates to CATSRDYTNEQFF.

The V and J genes are TRBV7-2 and TRBJ2-3, with D perhaps TRBD1 (7 bases). The ends were cut back, 5 bases at V and 8 bases at J, with 14 bases in the middle. Germline CDR1 and CDR2: SGHTA and FQGNSA. This CDR3 contains 13 residues. This CDR3 reads CASSIRQGGTQYF. The CDR3, as DNA: TGTGCCAGCAGCATCCGACAGGGAGGTACGCAGTATTTT. Supplemented by reference TRBV7-2 and TRBJ2-3, the full variable domain reads GAGVSQSPSNKVTEKGKDVELRCDPISGHTALYWYRQSLGQGLEFLIYFQGNSAPDKSGLPSDRFSAERTGGSVSTLTIQRTQQEDSAVYLCASSIRQGGTQYFGPGTRLTVL.

This chain links TRBV6-5 with TRBJ1-3; no clear D gene. V was clipped by 6 bases and J by 0 bases, with 12 bases between them. This CDR3 has 15 amino acids. Per the germline V gene, CDR1 is MNHEY and CDR2 is SVGAGI. CDR3 nucleotides: TGTGCCAGCAGAATCAGCCTCTCCTCTGGAAACACCATATATTTT. It is translated as CASRISLSSGNTIYF.

This clone came up once. The J gene is TRBJ1-2, the V gene TRBV7-2, with 7 nucleotides matching TRBD1. With 5 bases clipped from V and 8 bases from J, the junction kept 8 bases outside the gene matches. Per germline, CDR1 SGHTA and CDR2 FQGNSA. The CDR3 runs to 13 residues. The CDR3 reads CASSPGQLEGYTF. The CDR3 region has the DNA TGTGCCAGCAGCCCGGGACAGCTGGAAGGCTACACCTTC.

This chain links TRBV10-3 with TRBJ2-2, with 9 bases aligning to TRBD1. The CDR3 sequence is 13 residues long. In germline, CDR1 is ENHRY, CDR2 SYGVKD. V shed 7 bases, J shed 5 bases, and the junction held 2 bases outside the gene matches. CDR3 in amino acids: CAITGQGTGELFF. Here the CDR3 DNA reads TGTGCCATCACCGGACAGGGGACCGGGGAGCTGTTTTTT.

The CDR3 sequence is CASSRRADTDTQYF. In DNA form, the CDR3 reads TGTGCCAGTAGTAGGAGGGCGGACACAGATACGCAGTATTTT. This rearrangement joins TRBV19 to TRBJ2-3; weak D call: TRBD2 (6 bases). The V and J ends lost 4 bases and 2 bases respectively, with 10 bases between them. CDR3 length equals 14 residues. Germline loops: CDR1 LNHDA, CDR2 SQIVND (reference sequence).

The V gene is TRBV5-1, the J gene TRBJ2-7, with a tentative D call TRBD2 (6 bases). This CDR3 has 14 amino acids. Germline values: CDR1 SGHRS, CDR2 YFSETQ. V gave up 2 bases and J gave up 2 bases, with 11 bases separating them. As DNA, the CDR3 is TGCGCCAGCAGCTTTACGGGGGTGGCCTACGAGCAGTACTTC. The encoded protein is CASSFTGVAYEQYF. Full variable domain (missing parts from reference TRBV5-1 and TRBJ2-7): KAGVTQTPRYLIKTRGQQVTLSCSPISGHRSVSWYQQTPGQGLQFLFEYFSETQRNKGNFPGRFSGRQFSNSRSEMNVSTLELGDSALYLCASSFTGVAYEQYFGPGTRLTVT.

V and J are TRBV7-9 and TRBJ1-1; D ambiguous. Germline lookup yields CDR1 SEHNR and CDR2 FQNEAQ (reference sequence). This CDR3 spans 18 amino acids. V dropped 5 bases and J dropped 0 bases, with 22 bases sitting between them. Here the CDR3 DNA reads TGTGCCAGCAGCCTGCGGGCGAGGGAGAACTTTATGAACACTGAAGCTTTCTTT. Its protein is CASSLRARENFMNTEAFF.

In this sample, this clone turned up a few times. The chain has TRBV29-1 and TRBJ1-1; a possible D gene is TRBD1 (5 bases). Germline V gene lookup returns CDR1 SQVTM and CDR2 ANQGSEA. The CDR3 runs to 12 residues. The V and J ends lost 4 bases and 4 bases respectively, with 10 bases between them. As DNA, the CDR3 is TGCAGCGTTGTGTGGGACTCCACTGAAGCTTTCTTT. As protein: CSVVWDSTEAFF.

This sequence joins TRBV27 and TRBJ2-7; 7 bases line up with TRBD1. This CDR3 has 16 amino acids. With 6 bases clipped from V and 0 bases from J, the junction kept 11 bases outside the gene matches. CDR1 MNHEY and CDR2 SMNVEV come from the germline V gene (reference sequence). CDR3 in DNA: TGTGCCAGCAGCCGAACAGGGGCAGTAGACTCCTACGAGCAGTACTTC. This sequence encodes CASSRTGAVDSYEQYF.

This clone was counted between two and nine times. The chain uses TRBV28 and TRBJ1-4, with D maybe TRBD1 (5 bases). Trimming took 5 bases from V and 12 from J, leaving 25 bases between them. The CDR3 loop spans 16 amino acids. Germline V lookup: CDR1 MDHEN, CDR2 SYDVKM. CDR3 sequence reads: CASSTQPGQGFGELFF. The CDR3 region has the DNA TGTGCCAGCAGTACTCAACCGGGCCAGGGCTTTGGGGAACTGTTTTTT.

V usage is TRBV5-1 and J usage is TRBJ2-3; the match to TRBD2 covers 9 bases. The ends lost 0 bases at V and 2 bases at J; junction bases unmatched: 7. CDR1 is SGHRS and CDR2 is YFSETQ in the germline V gene. The CDR3 contains 17 residues. CDR3 sequence: CASSLASAGGYTDTQYF. The CDR3, as DNA: TGCGCCAGCAGCTTGGCGTCCGCGGGAGGGTACACAGATACGCAGTATTTT.

V is TRBV19 and J is TRBJ1-1; D gene unclear. This CDR3 has 15 amino acids. Germline lookup yields CDR1 LNHDA and CDR2 SQIVND (reference sequence). V dropped 5 bases and J dropped 0 bases, with 13 bases sitting between them. As DNA, the CDR3 is TGTGCCAGTAGTTTCGACACCGGTTTGAACACTGAAGCTTTCTTT. Its translation: CASSFDTGLNTEAFF.

The CDR3 spells CASRNSGRTEQFF. CDR3 bases: TGTGCCAGCAGGAACAGCGGGAGAACTGAGCAGTTCTTC. The chain couples TRBV2 to TRBJ2-1, with 8 bases aligning to TRBD2. CDR1 and CDR2 from the germline V gene are SNHLY and FYNNEI. CDR3 length: 13 residues. V lost 6 bases, J lost 9 bases, and 7 bases stayed unmatched.

CDR3 protein: CASRTTRTSYEQYF. The CDR3 DNA is TGTGCCAGCAGAACGACCCGCACGTCCTACGAGCAGTACTTC. The chain couples TRBV6-6 to TRBJ2-7; D gene unclear. V gave up 6 bases and J gave up 1 base, with 13 bases separating them. The length of the CDR3 is 14 residues. The germline gives CDR1 MNHNY, CDR2 SVGAGI (reference sequence).

J is TRBJ2-2 and V is TRBV11-2; 10 nucleotides align to TRBD2. CDR1 and CDR2 (germline): SGHAT, FQNNGV. Losses at the gene ends were 3 bases for V and 1 base for J; bases not matched to a gene: 2. This CDR3 has 16 residues. Here the CDR3 DNA reads TGTGCCAGCAGCTTGCCTAGCGGGGGGAACACCGGGGAGCTGTTTTTT. Residues: CASSLPSGGNTGELFF.

The chain links TRBV2 to TRBJ2-1, with D uncertain. This CDR3 has 13 residues. CDR1 and CDR2 (germline): SNHLY, FYNNEI. Trimming stripped 4 bases from V and 8 bases from J, with 12 bases between. Here the CDR3 reads CASSGSHDDEQFF. DNA for the CDR3: TGTGCCAGCAGTGGGTCTCATGACGATGAGCAGTTCTTC.

The CDR3 coding sequence is TGCGCCAGCAGCCAAGGTCTGGCGGGGCCGGGTCAGCCCCAGCATTTT. Its protein product is CASSQGLAGPGQPQHF. The rearrangement uses TRBV4-1 and TRBJ1-5, with TRBD1 as a possible D gene (5 bases). Between the trimmed V and J ends, which lost 1 base and 6 bases, there was a span of 16 bases. The germline V gene encodes CDR1 MGHRA and CDR2 YSYEKL. The CDR3 length is 16 residues.